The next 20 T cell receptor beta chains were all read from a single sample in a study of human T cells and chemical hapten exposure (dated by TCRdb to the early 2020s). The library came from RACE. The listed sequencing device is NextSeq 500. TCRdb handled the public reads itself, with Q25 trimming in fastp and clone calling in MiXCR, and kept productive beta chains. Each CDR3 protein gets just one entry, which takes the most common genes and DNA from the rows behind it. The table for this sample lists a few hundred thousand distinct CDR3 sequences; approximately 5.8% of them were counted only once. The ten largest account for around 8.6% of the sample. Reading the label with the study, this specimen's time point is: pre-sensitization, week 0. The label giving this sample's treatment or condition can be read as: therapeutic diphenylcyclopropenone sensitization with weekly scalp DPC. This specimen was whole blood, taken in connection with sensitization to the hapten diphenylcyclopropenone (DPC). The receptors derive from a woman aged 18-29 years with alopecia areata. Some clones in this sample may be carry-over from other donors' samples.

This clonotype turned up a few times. CDR3 region: CSGTVNYGYTF. DNA for the CDR3: TGCAGCGGGACAGTAAACTATGGCTACACCTTC. The V and J genes are TRBV29-1 and TRBJ1-2, with D perhaps TRBD1 (6 bases). Trimming left V 7 bases short and J 2 bases short, with 8 bases between. CDR3 length: 11 residues. The germline CDR1 and CDR2 sequences are SQVTM and ANQGSEA.

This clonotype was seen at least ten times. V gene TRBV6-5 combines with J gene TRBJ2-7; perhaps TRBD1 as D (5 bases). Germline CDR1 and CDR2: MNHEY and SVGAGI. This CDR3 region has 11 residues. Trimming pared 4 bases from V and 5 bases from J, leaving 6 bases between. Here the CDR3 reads CASSSGHEQYF. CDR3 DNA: TGTGCCAGCAGTTCAGGGCACGAGCAGTACTTC.

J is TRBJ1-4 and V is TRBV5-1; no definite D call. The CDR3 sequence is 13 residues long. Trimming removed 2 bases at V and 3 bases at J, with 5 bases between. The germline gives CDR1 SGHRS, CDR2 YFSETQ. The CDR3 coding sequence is TGCGCCAGCAGCTTTCGGGCTAATGAAAAACTGTTTTTT. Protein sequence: CASSFRANEKLFF. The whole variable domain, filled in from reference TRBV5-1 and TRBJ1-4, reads KAGVTQTPRYLIKTRGQQVTLSCSPISGHRSVSWYQQTPGQGLQFLFEYFSETQRNKGNFPGRFSGRQFSNSRSEMNVSTLELGDSALYLCASSFRANEKLFFGSGTQLSVL.

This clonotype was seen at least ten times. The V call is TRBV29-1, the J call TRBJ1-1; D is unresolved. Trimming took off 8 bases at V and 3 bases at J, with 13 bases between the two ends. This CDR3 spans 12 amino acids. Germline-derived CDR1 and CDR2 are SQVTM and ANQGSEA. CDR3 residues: CSYGPGDTEAFF. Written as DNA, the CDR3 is TGCAGCTACGGACCTGGGGACACTGAAGCTTTCTTT.

The CDR3 loop reads CASSYGFFGNEQFF. CDR3 nucleotide sequence: TGTGCCAGCAGCTATGGTTTCTTTGGCAATGAGCAGTTCTTC. The gene calls are TRBV7-2 and TRBJ2-1; D not certain. Germline V CDR1 and CDR2: SGHTA, FQGNSA. Trimming pared 4 bases from V and 6 bases from J, leaving 13 bases between. CDR3 length: 14 residues.

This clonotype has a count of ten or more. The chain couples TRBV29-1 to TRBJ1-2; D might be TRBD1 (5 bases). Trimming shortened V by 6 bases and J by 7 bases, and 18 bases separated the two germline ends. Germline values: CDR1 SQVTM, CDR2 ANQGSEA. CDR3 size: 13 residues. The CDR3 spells CSVEGPRASGYTF. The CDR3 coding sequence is TGCAGCGTGGAGGGGCCCAGGGCAAGTGGCTACACCTTC.

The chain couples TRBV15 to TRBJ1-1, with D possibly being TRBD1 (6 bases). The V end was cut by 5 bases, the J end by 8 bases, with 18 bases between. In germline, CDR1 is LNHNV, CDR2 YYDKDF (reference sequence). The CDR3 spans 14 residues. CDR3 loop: CATSSQGTAQEAFF. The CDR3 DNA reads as TGTGCCACCAGCTCCCAGGGGACCGCGCAAGAAGCTTTCTTT.

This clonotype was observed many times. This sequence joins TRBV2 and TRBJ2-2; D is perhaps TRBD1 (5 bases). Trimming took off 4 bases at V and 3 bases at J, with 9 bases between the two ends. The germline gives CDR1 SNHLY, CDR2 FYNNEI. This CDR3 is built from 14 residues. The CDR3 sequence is CASSGGLYTGELFF. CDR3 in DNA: TGTGCCAGCAGTGGGGGCTTATACACCGGGGAGCTGTTTTTT.

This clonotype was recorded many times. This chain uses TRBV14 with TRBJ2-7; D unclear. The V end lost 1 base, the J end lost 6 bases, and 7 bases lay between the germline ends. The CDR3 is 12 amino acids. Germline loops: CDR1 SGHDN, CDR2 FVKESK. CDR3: CASSQGVLEQYF. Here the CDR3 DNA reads TGTGCCAGCAGCCAAGGGGTCCTCGAGCAGTACTTC.

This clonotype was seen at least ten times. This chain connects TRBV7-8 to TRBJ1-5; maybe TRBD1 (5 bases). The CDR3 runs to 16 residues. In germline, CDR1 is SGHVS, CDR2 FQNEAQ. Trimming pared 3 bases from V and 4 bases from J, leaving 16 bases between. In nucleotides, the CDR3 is TGTGCCAGCAGCTTCGAGGCGGGACTGAGGAATCAGCCCCAGCATTTT. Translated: CASSFEAGLRNQPQHF.

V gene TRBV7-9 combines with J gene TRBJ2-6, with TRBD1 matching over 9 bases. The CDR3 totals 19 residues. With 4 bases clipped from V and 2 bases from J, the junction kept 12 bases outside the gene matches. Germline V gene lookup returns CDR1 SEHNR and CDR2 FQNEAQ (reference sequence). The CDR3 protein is CASSSRLTGGNAGANVLTF. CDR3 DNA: TGTGCCAGCAGCTCCCGCTTGACAGGGGGAAACGCTGGGGCCAACGTCCTGACTTTC. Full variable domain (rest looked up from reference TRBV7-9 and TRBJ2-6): DTGVSQNPRHKITKRGQNVTFRCDPISEHNRLYWYRQTLGQGPEFLTYFQNEAQLEKSRLLSDRFSAERPKGSFSTLEIQRTEQGDSAMYLCASSSRLTGGNAGANVLTFGAGSRLTVL.

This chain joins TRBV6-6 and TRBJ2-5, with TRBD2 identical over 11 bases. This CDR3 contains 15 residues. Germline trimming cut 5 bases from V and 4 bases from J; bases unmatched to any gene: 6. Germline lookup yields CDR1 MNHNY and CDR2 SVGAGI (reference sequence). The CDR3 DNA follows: TGTGCCAGCAGTAAAGTAGCGGGGGGGGCAGAGACCCAGTACTTC. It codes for CASSKVAGGAETQYF.

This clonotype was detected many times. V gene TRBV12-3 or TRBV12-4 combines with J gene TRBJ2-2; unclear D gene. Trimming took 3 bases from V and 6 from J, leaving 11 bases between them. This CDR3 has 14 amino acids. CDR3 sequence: CASSFLQSSGELFF. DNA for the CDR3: TGTGCCAGCAGTTTTCTCCAGTCGTCCGGGGAGCTGTTTTTT.

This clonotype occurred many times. The CDR3 region is CASSLGEFSTEAFF. CDR3 bases: TGCGCCAGCAGCTTGGGGGAATTCAGCACTGAAGCTTTCTTT. V usage is TRBV5-1 and J usage is TRBJ1-1; D is uncertain. CDR3 length: 14 residues. Germline CDR1 SGHRS, CDR2 YFSETQ. Trimming pared 0 bases from V and 4 bases from J, leaving 10 bases between.

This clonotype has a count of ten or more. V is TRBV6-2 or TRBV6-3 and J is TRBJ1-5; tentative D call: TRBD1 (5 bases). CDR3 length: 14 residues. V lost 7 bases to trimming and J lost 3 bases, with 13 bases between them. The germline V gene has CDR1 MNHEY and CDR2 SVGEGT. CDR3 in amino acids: CASTNGAFNQPQHF. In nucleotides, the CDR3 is TGTGCCAGCACCAATGGGGCCTTCAATCAGCCCCAGCATTTT.

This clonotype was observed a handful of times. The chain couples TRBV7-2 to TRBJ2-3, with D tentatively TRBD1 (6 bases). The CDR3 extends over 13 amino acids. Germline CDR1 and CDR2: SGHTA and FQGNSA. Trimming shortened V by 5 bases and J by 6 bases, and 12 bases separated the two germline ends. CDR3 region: CASSPQGKDTQYF. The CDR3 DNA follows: TGTGCCAGCAGCCCACAGGGAAAGGATACGCAGTATTTT.

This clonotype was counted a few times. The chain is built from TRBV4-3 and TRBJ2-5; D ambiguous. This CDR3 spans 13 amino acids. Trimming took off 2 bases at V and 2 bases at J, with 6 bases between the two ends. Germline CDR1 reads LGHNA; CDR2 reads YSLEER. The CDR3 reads CASSQNIQETQYF. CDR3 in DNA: TGCGCCAGCAGCCAAAACATTCAAGAGACCCAGTACTTC.

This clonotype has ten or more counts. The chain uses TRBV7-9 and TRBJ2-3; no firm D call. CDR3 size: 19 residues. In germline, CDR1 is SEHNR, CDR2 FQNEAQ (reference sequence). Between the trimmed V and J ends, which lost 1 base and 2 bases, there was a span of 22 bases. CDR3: CASSLVPWRMIVDTDTQYF. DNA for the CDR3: TGTGCCAGCAGCTTAGTGCCCTGGCGAATGATAGTGGACACAGATACGCAGTATTTT.

In nucleotides, the CDR3 is TGCAGTGCTAGAGATCCCTCGGGACAGATCTCCTACGAGCAGTACTTC. This codes for CSARDPSGQISYEQYF. The chain combines TRBV20-1 with TRBJ2-7, with TRBD1 matching 7 bases. Germline CDR1 reads DFQATT; CDR2 reads SNEGSKA (reference sequence). The CDR3 runs to 16 residues. V lost 0 bases, J lost 0 bases, and 8 bases stayed unmatched.

CDR3 sequence: CASRPDTGNAEAFF. The CDR3, as DNA: TGTGCCAGCAGACCCGATACAGGAAACGCTGAAGCTTTCTTT. J is TRBJ1-1 and V is TRBV5-6, with D perhaps TRBD1 (5 bases). Germline V gene sequence: CDR1 SGHDT, CDR2 YYEEEE. CDR3 length: 14 residues. V lost 5 bases and J 6 bases, leaving 17 bases between the germline ends. The full variable domain, with the rest looked up from reference TRBV5-6 and TRBJ1-1, is DAGVTQSPTHLIKTRGQQVTLRCSPKSGHDTVSWYQQALGQGPQFIFQYYEEEERQRGNFPDRFSGHQFPNYSSELNVNALLLGDSALYLCASRPDTGNAEAFFGQGTRLTVV.